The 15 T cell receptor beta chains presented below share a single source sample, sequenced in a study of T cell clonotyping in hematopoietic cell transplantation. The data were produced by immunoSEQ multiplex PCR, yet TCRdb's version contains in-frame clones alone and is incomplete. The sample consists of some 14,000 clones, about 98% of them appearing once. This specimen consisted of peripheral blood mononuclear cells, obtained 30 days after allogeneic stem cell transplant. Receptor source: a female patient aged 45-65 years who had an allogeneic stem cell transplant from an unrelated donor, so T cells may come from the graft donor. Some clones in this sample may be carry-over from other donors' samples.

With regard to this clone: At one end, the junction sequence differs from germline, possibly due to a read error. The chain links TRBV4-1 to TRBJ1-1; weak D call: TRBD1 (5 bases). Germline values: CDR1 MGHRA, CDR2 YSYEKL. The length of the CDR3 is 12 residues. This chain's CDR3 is CASSQPGGPKLF. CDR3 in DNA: TGCGCCAGCAGCCAACCCGGGGGTCCTAAGCTCTTT.

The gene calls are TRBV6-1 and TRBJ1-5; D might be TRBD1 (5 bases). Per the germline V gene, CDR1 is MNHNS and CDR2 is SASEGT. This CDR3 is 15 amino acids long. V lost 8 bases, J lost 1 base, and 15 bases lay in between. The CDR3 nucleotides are TGTGCCAGCCGGAGTGGCAGGGTCAGCAATCAGCCCCAGCATTTT. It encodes CASRSGRVSNQPQHF.

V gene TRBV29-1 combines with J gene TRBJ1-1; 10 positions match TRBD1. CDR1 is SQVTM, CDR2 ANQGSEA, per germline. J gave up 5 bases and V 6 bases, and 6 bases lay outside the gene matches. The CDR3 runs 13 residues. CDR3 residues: CSVSPGQGTEAFF. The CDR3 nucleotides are TGCAGCGTCTCCCCGGGACAGGGGACTGAAGCTTTCTTT.

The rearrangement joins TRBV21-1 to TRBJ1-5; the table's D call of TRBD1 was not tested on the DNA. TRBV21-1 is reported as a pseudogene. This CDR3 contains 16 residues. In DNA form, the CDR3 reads TGTGCCAGCAGGTCTCTGGGGCAGGGCGGCAATCAGCCCCAGCATTTT. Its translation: CASRSLGQGGNQPQHF.

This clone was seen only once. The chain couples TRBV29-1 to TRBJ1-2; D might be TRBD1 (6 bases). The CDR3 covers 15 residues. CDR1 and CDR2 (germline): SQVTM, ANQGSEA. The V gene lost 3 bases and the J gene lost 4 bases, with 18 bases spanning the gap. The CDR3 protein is CSVDLRGLGRYGYTF. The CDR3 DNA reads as TGCAGCGTTGATCTCAGGGGTTTGGGACGCTATGGCTACACCTTC. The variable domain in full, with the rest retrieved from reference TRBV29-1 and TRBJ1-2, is SAVISQKPSRDICQRGTSLTIQCQVDSQVTMMFWYRQQPGQSLTLIATANQGSEATYESGFVIDKFPISRPNLTFSTLTVSNMSPEDSSIYLCSVDLRGLGRYGYTFGSGTRLTVV.

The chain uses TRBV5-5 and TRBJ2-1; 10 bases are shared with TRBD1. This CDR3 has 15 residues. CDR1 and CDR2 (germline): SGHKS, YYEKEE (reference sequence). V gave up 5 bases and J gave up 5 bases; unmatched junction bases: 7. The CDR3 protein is CASSFGQGVDNEQFF. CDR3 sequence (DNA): TGTGCCAGCAGTTTTGGACAGGGGGTAGACAATGAGCAGTTCTTC.

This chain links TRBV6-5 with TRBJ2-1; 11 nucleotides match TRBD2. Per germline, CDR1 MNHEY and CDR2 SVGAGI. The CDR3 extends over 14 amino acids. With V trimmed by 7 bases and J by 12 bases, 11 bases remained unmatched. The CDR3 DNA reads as TGTGCCAGCACCCCTGGACTAGCGGGCATGGTGCAGTTCTTC. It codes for CASTPGLAGMVQFF.

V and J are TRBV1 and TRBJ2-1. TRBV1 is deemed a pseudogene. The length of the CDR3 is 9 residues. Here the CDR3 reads CTSSCEQFF. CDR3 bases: TGCACCAGCAGCTGTGAGCAGTTCTTC.

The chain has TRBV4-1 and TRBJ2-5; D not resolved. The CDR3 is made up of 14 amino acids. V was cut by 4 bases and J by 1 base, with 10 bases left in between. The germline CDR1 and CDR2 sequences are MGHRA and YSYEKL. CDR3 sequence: CASSPLQTQETQYF. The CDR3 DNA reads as TGCGCCAGCAGCCCACTACAGACCCAAGAGACCCAGTACTTC.

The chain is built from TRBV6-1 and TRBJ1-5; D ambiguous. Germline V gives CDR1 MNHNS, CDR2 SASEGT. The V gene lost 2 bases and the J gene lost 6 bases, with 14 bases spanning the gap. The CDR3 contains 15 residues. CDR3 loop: CASSEWGEGRQPQHF. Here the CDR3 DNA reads TGTGCCAGCAGTGAATGGGGTGAGGGTCGTCAGCCCCAGCATTTT.

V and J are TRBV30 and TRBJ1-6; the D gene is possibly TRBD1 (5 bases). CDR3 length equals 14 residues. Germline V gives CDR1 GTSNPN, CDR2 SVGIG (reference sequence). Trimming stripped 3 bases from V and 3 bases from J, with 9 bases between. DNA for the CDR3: TGTGCCTGGAGCCGGGACCTCTATAATTCACCCCTCCACTTT. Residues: CAWSRDLYNSPLHF.

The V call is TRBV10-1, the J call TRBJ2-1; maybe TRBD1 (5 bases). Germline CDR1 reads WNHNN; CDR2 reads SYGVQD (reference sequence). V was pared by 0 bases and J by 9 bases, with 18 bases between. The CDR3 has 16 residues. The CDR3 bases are TGCGCCAGCAGTGAGTCTTTAGTTAGGGGCGGCGCTGAGCAGTTCTTC. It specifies CASSESLVRGGAEQFF.

In DNA, the CDR3 is TGTGCCAGCAGCTCTCGACTAGCGGGGGATACGCAGTATTTT. Translated, it gives CASSSRLAGDTQYF. The chain couples TRBV7-9 to TRBJ2-3; the match to TRBD2 covers 11 bases. This CDR3 region has 14 residues. The V gene's germline CDR1 is SEHNR and CDR2 FQNEAQ (reference sequence). V lost 4 bases and J lost 6; bases outside the gene matches: 3.

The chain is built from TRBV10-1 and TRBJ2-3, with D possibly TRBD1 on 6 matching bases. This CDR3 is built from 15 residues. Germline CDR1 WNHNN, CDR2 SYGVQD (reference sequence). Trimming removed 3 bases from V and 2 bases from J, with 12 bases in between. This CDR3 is CASSEMGATTDTQYF. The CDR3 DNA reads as TGCGCCAGCAGTGAAATGGGGGCCACCACAGATACGCAGTATTTT.

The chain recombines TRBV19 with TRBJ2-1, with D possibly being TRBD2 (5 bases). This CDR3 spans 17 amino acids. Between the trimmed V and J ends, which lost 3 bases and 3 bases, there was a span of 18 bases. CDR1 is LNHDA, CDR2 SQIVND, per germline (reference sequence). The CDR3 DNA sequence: TGTGCCAGTAGTATTCCCTGGGGAGATTCCAACTACAATGAGCAGTTCTTC. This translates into CASSIPWGDSNYNEQFF. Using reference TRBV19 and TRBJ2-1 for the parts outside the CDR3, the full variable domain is DGGITQSPKYLFRKEGQNVTLSCEQNLNHDAMYWYRQDPGQGLRLIYYSQIVNDFQKGDIAEGYSVSREKKESFPLTVTSAQKNPTAFYLCASSIPWGDSNYNEQFFGPGTRLTVL.